A single sample is the source of the 9 T cell receptor beta chains below, sequenced in a study of shared clonotypes between healthy human individuals. Assay: immunoSEQ multiplex PCR; the TCRdb copy retains only in-frame clones and omits some. Here the sample spans 550,000 to 800,000 clones, approximately 79% being singletons. Sequencing used memory CD4+ T cells sorted from blood. Subset specified: CD45RA-negative fraction. These receptors were taken from a woman aged 25 to 39 in good health.

The chain carries TRBV28 and TRBJ1-1; TRBD1 matches at 10 bases. Germline V CDR1 and CDR2: MDHEN, SYDVKM. The CDR3 is 14 residues long. V dropped 6 bases and J dropped 11; count of bases not matched to a gene: 12. CDR3 sequence reads: CASSVPGQGFVAFF. The CDR3 DNA reads TGTGCCAGCAGCGTCCCGGGACAGGGGTTTGTGGCTTTCTTT.

This clone was seen ten or more times. The rearrangement joins TRBV21-1 to TRBJ2-7; the D call in the table, TRBD2, was not verified against the DNA. TRBV21-1 is a pseudogene segment. There are 15 residues in the CDR3. The CDR3 spells CASSKRLAGPYEQYF. Written as DNA, the CDR3 is TGTGCCAGCAGCAAACGACTAGCGGGGCCCTACGAGCAGTACTTC.

The J gene is TRBJ1-1, the V gene TRBV19, with a weak D call TRBD1 (5 bases). CDR1 LNHDA and CDR2 SQIVND come from the germline V gene (reference sequence). The CDR3 loop spans 12 amino acids. V gave up 3 bases and J gave up 12 bases, with 14 bases separating them. The CDR3 DNA reads TGTGCCAGTAGTATGGGCAGGGTAGGGACTTTCTTT. Translating gives CASSMGRVGTFF.

As concerns this clone: In the same sample, other DNA sequences code for this CDR3. V and J are TRBV5-1 and TRBJ2-7; D possibly corresponds to TRBD1 (6 bases). Germline values: CDR1 SGHRS, CDR2 YFSETQ. V lost 4 bases and J lost 3, with 8 bases in between. The CDR3 totals 12 residues. CDR3 sequence (DNA): TGCGCCAGCAGCCCACAGGGCTACGAGCAGTACTTC. Its translation is CASSPQGYEQYF.

In its sample, this clone was seen a few times. CDR3 loop: CASRSDHSGLAFGNEQFF. Written as DNA, the CDR3 is TGTGCCAGCAGATCTGATCACTCGGGACTAGCGTTCGGTAATGAGCAGTTCTTC. The V and J genes are TRBV5-8 and TRBJ2-1; TRBD2 agrees at 10 bases. With V trimmed by 5 bases and J by 7 bases, 18 bases remained unmatched. CDR3 length: 18 amino acids. Looked up from germline, CDR1 is SGHTS and CDR2 is YDEGEE.

V gene TRBV2 combines with J gene TRBJ2-7; TRBD1 matches at 12 bases. Germline CDR1 reads SNHLY; CDR2 reads FYNNEI. J lost 6 bases, V lost 10 bases, and 31 bases had no gene match. This CDR3 spans 21 amino acids. This chain's CDR3 is CAINTGTGGAFSGTFTGEQYF. CDR3 bases: TGTGCCATCAACACCGGGACAGGGGGCGCCTTTAGCGGGACTTTTACGGGCGAGCAGTACTTC.

V is TRBV18 and J is TRBJ2-2; 8 positions agree with TRBD2. CDR3 length: 16 residues. The V gene end was trimmed by 2 bases and the J gene end by 3 bases; junction bases not matched to a gene: 5. The V gene's germline CDR1 is KGHSH and CDR2 LQKENI. CDR3 protein: CASSPVAGPDTGELFF. CDR3 bases: TGTGCCAGCTCACCAGTAGCGGGGCCGGACACCGGGGAGCTGTTTTTT.

The chain couples TRBV11-2 to TRBJ2-1; TRBD2 matches at 7 bases. Germline V gives CDR1 SGHAT, CDR2 FQNNGV. CDR3 length: 14 residues. V lost 3 bases, J lost 7 bases, and 6 bases stayed unmatched. Here the CDR3 DNA reads TGTGCCAGCAGCTTGAGGAGGGAGGGAAATGAGCAGTTCTTC. Protein: CASSLRREGNEQFF.

J is TRBJ1-2 and V is TRBV28, with 8 bases aligning to TRBD1. Unmatched junction bases numbered 9, after V lost 5 bases and J lost 7 bases. The CDR3 runs to 14 residues. Germline V gene sequence: CDR1 MDHEN, CDR2 SYDVKM. Here the CDR3 reads CASSQTGVRSGYTF. The CDR3 coding sequence is TGTGCCAGCAGTCAGACAGGGGTTAGATCTGGCTACACCTTC.